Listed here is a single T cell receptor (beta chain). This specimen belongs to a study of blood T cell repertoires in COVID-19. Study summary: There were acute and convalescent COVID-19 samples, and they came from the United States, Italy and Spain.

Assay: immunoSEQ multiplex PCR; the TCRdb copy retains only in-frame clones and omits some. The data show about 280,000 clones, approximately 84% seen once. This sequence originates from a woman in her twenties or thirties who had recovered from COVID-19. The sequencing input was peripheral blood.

The CDR3 coding sequence is TGTGCCAGCTCACCCGGGACAGGCTATGGCTACACCTTC. It codes for CASSPGTGYGYTF. This chain joins TRBV18 and TRBJ1-2; 8 bases are a match to TRBD1. This CDR3 comprises 13 residues. The junction had 1 base not matched to a gene; V was cut back by 3 bases and J by 4 bases. CDR1 KGHSH and CDR2 LQKENI come from the germline V gene.